These 13 T cell receptor beta chains were all obtained from the same sample, sequenced in a study of blood T cell repertoires in COVID-19. TCRdb's table, derived via immunoSEQ multiplex PCR, lists solely in-frame clones and lacks some. The repertoire includes around 280,000 clones, approximately 90% of them detected once, and under 7% sits in the top ten. What was sequenced was PBMCs or T cells enriched from blood (not recorded which). The receptors here all came from a woman aged 40 to 50 who had recovered from COVID-19.

The V and J genes are TRBV7-6 and TRBJ2-2; D is possibly TRBD1 (5 bases). The germline V gene has CDR1 SGHVS and CDR2 FNYEAQ. The CDR3 runs 14 residues. Trimming took off 8 bases at V and 1 base at J, with 11 bases between the two ends. The CDR3 region is CASQSGQNTGELFF. The CDR3 nucleotides read TGTGCCAGCCAGTCCGGACAGAACACCGGGGAGCTGTTTTTT.

The V and J genes are TRBV4-1 and TRBJ2-1, with 10 bases identical to TRBD2. This CDR3 region has 16 residues. V lost 2 bases to trimming and J lost 6 bases; unmatched junction nucleotides: 7. The germline V gene has CDR1 MGHRA and CDR2 YSYEKL. DNA for the CDR3: TGCGCCAGCAGCCAACCGCTAGCGGGAGTGGCCAATGAGCAGTTCTTC. It translates to CASSQPLAGVANEQFF.

This clone has only one observation. V and J are TRBV28 and TRBJ2-1; 10 nucleotides line up with TRBD2. Germline trimming cut 6 bases from V and 15 bases from J; bases unmatched to any gene: 8. From germline, CDR1 is MDHEN and CDR2 SYDVKM. The CDR3 runs 12 residues. DNA of the CDR3: TGTGCCAGCAGACTAGCGGGGACCGCCTCGTTCTTC. Translation gives CASRLAGTASFF.

The chain is built from TRBV19 and TRBJ2-6, with D perhaps TRBD2 (5 bases). This CDR3 has 15 residues. The germline CDR1 and CDR2 sequences are LNHDA and SQIVND (reference sequence). V shed 5 bases and J shed 2 bases, with 10 bases lying between them. The CDR3 DNA reads TGTGCCAGTAGTCACCACGGGGCTGGGGCCAACGTCCTGACTTTC. The encoded protein is CASSHHGAGANVLTF.

This sequence joins TRBV2 and TRBJ2-2; 8 positions agree with TRBD2. In germline, CDR1 is SNHLY, CDR2 FYNNEI. The CDR3 sequence is 12 residues long. V lost 7 bases, J lost 6 bases, and 1 base stayed unmatched. The CDR3 loop reads CASIGRAGELFF. The CDR3, as DNA: TGTGCCAGCATCGGGAGGGCCGGGGAGCTGTTTTTT.

The chain combines TRBV4-3 with TRBJ1-1, with D tentatively TRBD1 (5 bases). Trimming removed 3 bases from V and 8 bases from J, with 19 bases in between. CDR1 and CDR2 from the germline V gene are LGHNA and YSLEER. CDR3 length equals 15 residues. The CDR3 DNA is TGCGCCAGCAGCCAGGCCGGGACTCCAAAAACCGAAGCTTTCTTT. Translated, it gives CASSQAGTPKTEAFF.

The chain employs TRBV7-2 and TRBJ2-5; D gene unclear. Germline CDR1 is SGHTA and CDR2 is FQGNSA. The V end was cut by 4 bases, the J end by 2 bases, with 8 bases between. The CDR3 runs to 13 residues. The CDR3 protein is CASSSSPQETQYF. CDR3 bases: TGTGCCAGCAGCTCAAGCCCGCAAGAGACCCAGTACTTC.

The rearrangement uses TRBV10-2 and TRBJ1-1; D remains unclear. CDR1 is WSHSY, CDR2 SAAADI, per germline. The CDR3 totals 15 residues. V was pared by 7 bases and J by 5 bases, with 20 bases between. CDR3 sequence: CASNPFERTRTEAFF. The CDR3 DNA follows: TGCGCCAGCAACCCATTCGAGCGGACGAGGACTGAAGCTTTCTTT.

This clone was counted once. The chain links TRBV27 to TRBJ2-7; D is perhaps TRBD1 (5 bases). Germline-derived CDR1 and CDR2 are MNHEY and SMNVEV (reference sequence). CDR3 length: 14 amino acids. Deletions cut 6 bases from V and 5 bases from J, with 17 bases between. CDR3 residues: CASSPYFKGDEQYF. The CDR3 bases are TGTGCCAGCAGCCCATACTTTAAAGGGGACGAGCAGTACTTC.

CDR3 bases: TGTGCCTGGAGTGTGAGGGGGAGGGGAGAAGAGACCCAGTACTTC. This translates into CAWSVRGRGEETQYF. The V call is TRBV30, the J call TRBJ2-5; a weak D match, TRBD2 (7 bases). The CDR3 consists of 15 residues. The V end lost 0 bases, the J end lost 3 bases, and 14 bases lay between the germline ends. Per germline, CDR1 GTSNPN and CDR2 SVGIG (reference sequence).

The rearrangement links TRBV7-9 to TRBJ2-1, with 12 bases aligning to TRBD2. The ends lost 9 bases at V and 9 bases at J; junction bases unmatched: 18. CDR1 SEHNR and CDR2 FQNEAQ come from the germline V gene (reference sequence). The CDR3 is made up of 17 amino acids. CDR3 residues: CASASSLAGLAGREQFF. CDR3 bases: TGTGCCAGTGCCAGCAGCTTAGCTGGACTAGCGGGACGTGAGCAGTTCTTC.

The chain joins TRBV21-1 to TRBJ1-5; the table's TRBD1 call for D was not verified on the DNA. TRBV21-1 constitutes a pseudogene. This CDR3 is 18 amino acids long. CDR3 nucleotide sequence: TGTGCCAGCAGCGCGGTCTCATGGGACAGGGACGGTGGTCAGCCCCAGCATTTT. This translates into CASSAVSWDRDGGQPQHF.

V and J are TRBV27 and TRBJ2-5, with D possibly being TRBD1 (6 bases). Per germline, CDR1 MNHEY and CDR2 SMNVEV (reference sequence). V lost 3 bases and J 6 bases, leaving 20 bases between the germline ends. The CDR3 contains 16 residues. CDR3 sequence reads: CASSFGPGQTRKTQYF. CDR3 coding DNA: TGTGCCAGCAGTTTTGGCCCGGGACAAACGAGGAAGACCCAGTACTTC.